This T cell receptor beta chain came from a study of T cell responses to AZD1222 COVID-19 vaccine. V was pared by 6 bases and J by 7 bases, with 16 bases between. Germline assignment: CDR1 MNHEY and CDR2 SVGAGI. This CDR3 contains 14 residues. About this clone: Its antigen is unidentified.

TCRdb's table, derived via immunoSEQ multiplex PCR, lists solely in-frame clones and lacks some. The data contain some 84,000 clones, approximately 85% of them singletons. Whole-study results and caveats: Most donors were white British and more were female, and clonal diversity was possibly underestimated. Across the whole spike, CD4 TCRs peaked at regions 160-218 and 743-854. Within unmutated variant regions lay the reported targets of nearly half of spike-specific TCRs.

This chain joins TRBV6-5 and TRBJ1-5; D remains ambiguous. The sample here was peripheral blood, taken 28 days after the second AZD1222 dose. The TCR was taken from an adult who received the AZD1222 COVID-19 vaccine. CDR3 in DNA: TGTGCCAGCAGACCTTCGGGGTTACGGCAGCCCCAGCATTTT. As protein: CASRPSGLRQPQHF.